This T cell receptor (beta chain) was sequenced in a study of T cell responses to AZD1222 COVID-19 vaccine. The CDR3 spans 13 residues. Germline V gene lookup returns CDR1 SGHRS and CDR2 YFSETQ. V trimming: 4 bases; J trimming: 3 bases; junction bases outside the gene matches: 1. Clones were sequenced by immunoSEQ multiplex PCR, and TCRdb holds only the in-frame ones, with some missing. This sample has 250,000 or so clones, with over 85% found just once. Study-wide points: Spike-specific TCR breadth and depth went up after people got two AZD1222 doses.

In regard to this clone: Its antigen is still unknown.

This chain links TRBV5-1 with TRBJ2-7; TRBD1 agrees at 10 bases. This sequence was found in an adult in good health. The sample here was peripheral blood, taken on day 0 of AZD1222 vaccination. CDR3 residues: CASSRDRGYEQYF. CDR3 in DNA: TGCGCCAGCAGCCGGGACAGGGGCTACGAGCAGTACTTC. The variable domain in full, with the rest retrieved from reference TRBV5-1 and TRBJ2-7, is KAGVTQTPRYLIKTRGQQVTLSCSPISGHRSVSWYQQTPGQGLQFLFEYFSETQRNKGNFPGRFSGRQFSNSRSEMNVSTLELGDSALYLCASSRDRGYEQYFGPGTRLTVT.